The present entry profiles one T cell receptor beta chain with its context. The target antigen is unknown. CDR3 size: 14 residues. V lost 5 bases and J 2 bases, leaving 13 bases between the germline ends. Germline CDR1 is MDHEN and CDR2 is SYDVKM. Method: immunoSEQ multiplex PCR; TCRdb's copy keeps in-frame clones and lacks some. The sample carries approximately 90,000 clones, roughly nine tenths recorded once. The data are from a study of T cell responses to AZD1222 COVID-19 vaccine. Whole-study context: Pooling of second doses given at about 4 or about 12 weeks was done.

Study-wide findings and caveats: Just a handful of people given AZD1222 tested seropositive at baseline. Spike-specific TCR repertoires showed rising breadth and depth after two AZD1222 doses. Females outnumbered males among donors, who were mostly white British; clonal diversity was possibly underestimated.

This receptor was obtained from an adult in good health. The source was peripheral blood, collected on day 0 of AZD1222 vaccination. V usage is TRBV28 and J usage is TRBJ2-7; D tentatively fits TRBD1 or TRBD2 (5 bases each). The CDR3 is CASSPGTDTYEQYF. The CDR3, as DNA: TGTGCCAGCAGTCCCGGGACCGACACCTACGAGCAGTACTTC.